The 4 T cell receptor beta chains below come from one sample, sequenced in a study of blood T cell repertoires in COVID-19 (dated by TCRdb to between 2020 and 2021). Library generation was performed with the immunoSEQ multiplex PCR assay. TCRdb re-hosts the immuneACCESS table, in-frame sequences only. Its copies lack some clones; in the studies checked, an unresolved V gene accounts for under half of them, and the cause for the rest is not known. The sample profile shows some 250,000 clones; approximately 83% of them were found once. Of the sample, roughly 3% falls within the top ten clones. The source material was peripheral blood. The receptors here all came from a young woman who had recovered from COVID-19.

The chain couples TRBV29-1 to TRBJ1-1; D unclear. Germline assignment: CDR1 SQVTM and CDR2 ANQGSEA. V was shortened by 5 bases and J by 0 bases, with 7 bases between the two germline ends. This CDR3 is 12 amino acids long. CDR3 nucleotides: TGCAGCGTTTTTAATATGAACACTGAAGCTTTCTTT. It specifies CSVFNMNTEAFF.

V gene TRBV5-5 combines with J gene TRBJ2-1, with 10 positions matching TRBD2. After removal of 0 bases from V and 4 bases from J, the junction contained 7 bases not matched to a gene. The CDR3 spans 17 residues. Looked up from germline, CDR1 is SGHKS and CDR2 is YYEKEE (reference sequence). CDR3 protein: CASSLVSGGASYNEQFF. CDR3 DNA: TGTGCCAGCAGCTTGGTGAGCGGGGGGGCCTCGTACAATGAGCAGTTCTTC.

This clone was seen a handful of times. The chain is built from TRBV7-6 and TRBJ1-6; 7 bases align to TRBD1. CDR1 and CDR2 from the germline V gene are SGHVS and FNYEAQ. V dropped 1 base and J dropped 5; count of bases not matched to a gene: 8. This CDR3 has 17 amino acids. The CDR3 is CASSLGGDSQNNSPLHF. CDR3 nucleotide sequence: TGTGCCAGCAGCTTAGGAGGGGACAGCCAGAATAATTCACCCCTCCACTTT. Complete variable domain (other parts from reference TRBV7-6 and TRBJ1-6): GAGVSQSPRYKVTKRGQDVALRCDPISGHVSLYWYRQALGQGPEFLTYFNYEAQQDKSGLPNDRFSAERPEGSISTLTIQRTEQRDSAMYRCASSLGGDSQNNSPLHFGNGTRLTVT.

DNA for the CDR3: TGTGCCAGCAGTGGCTGGACTAGGGTGGATGGGACCCAGTACTTC. Protein product: CASSGWTRVDGTQYF. The rearrangement uses TRBV2 and TRBJ2-5; 7 bases line up with TRBD2. The germline gives CDR1 SNHLY, CDR2 FYNNEI. This CDR3 comprises 15 residues. V was clipped by 4 bases and J by 7 bases; unmatched bases: 12.